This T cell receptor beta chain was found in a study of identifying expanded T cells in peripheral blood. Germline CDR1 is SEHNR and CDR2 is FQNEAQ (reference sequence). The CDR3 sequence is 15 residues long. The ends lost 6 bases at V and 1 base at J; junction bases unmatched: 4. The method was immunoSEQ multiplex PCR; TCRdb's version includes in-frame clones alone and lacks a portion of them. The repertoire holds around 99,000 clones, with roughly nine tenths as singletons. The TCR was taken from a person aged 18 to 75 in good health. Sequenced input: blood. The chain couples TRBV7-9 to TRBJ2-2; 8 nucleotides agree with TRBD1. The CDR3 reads CASRRQGRNTGELFF. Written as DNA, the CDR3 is TGTGCCAGCAGGCGACAGGGGCGGAACACCGGGGAGCTGTTTTTT.